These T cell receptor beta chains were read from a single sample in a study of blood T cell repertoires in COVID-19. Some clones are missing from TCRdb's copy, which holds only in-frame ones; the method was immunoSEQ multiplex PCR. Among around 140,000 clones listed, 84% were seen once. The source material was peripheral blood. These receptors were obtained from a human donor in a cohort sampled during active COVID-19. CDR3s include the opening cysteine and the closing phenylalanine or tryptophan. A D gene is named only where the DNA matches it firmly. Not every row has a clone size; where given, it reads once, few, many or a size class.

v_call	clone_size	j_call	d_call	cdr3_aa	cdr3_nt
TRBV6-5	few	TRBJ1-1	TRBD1	CASSLNQDRRPVF	TGTGCCAGCAGCTTAAACCAGGACAGGCGCCCGGTCTTT
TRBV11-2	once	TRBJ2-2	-	CASRILPGGELFF	TGTGCCAGCAGAATCCTACCGGGGGGGGAGCTGTTTTTT
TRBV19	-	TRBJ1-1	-	CASSDRPGTEAFF	TGTGCCAGTAGTGACCGCCCGGGCACTGAAGCTTTCTTT
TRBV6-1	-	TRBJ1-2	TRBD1	CASSEAGQGTDGYTF	TGTGCCAGCAGTGAAGCGGGACAGGGGACTGATGGCTACACCTTC
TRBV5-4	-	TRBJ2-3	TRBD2	CASSPGGAAGGVEDTQYF	TGTGCCAGCAGCCCCGGGGGGGCAGCGGGGGGGGTCGAAGATACGCAGTATTTT
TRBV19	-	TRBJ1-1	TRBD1	CASSIGAGGFMNTEAFF	TGTGCCAGTAGTATCGGAGCAGGGGGTTTCATGAACACTGAAGCTTTCTTT
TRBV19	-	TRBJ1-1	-	CASRRHPQGSNTEAFF	TGTGCCAGTAGGAGACACCCACAGGGATCGAACACTGAAGCTTTCTTT
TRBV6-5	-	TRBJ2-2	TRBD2	CASSTGGSGTGELFF	TGTGCCAGCAGCACAGGCGGGAGCGGCACCGGGGAGCTGTTTTTT
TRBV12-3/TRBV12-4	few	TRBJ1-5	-	CASSLQGNQPQHF	TGTGCCAGCAGTTTACAGGGCAATCAGCCCCAGCATTTT
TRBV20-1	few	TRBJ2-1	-	CSASLNPGQSNEQFF	TGCAGTGCTAGTTTAAACCCCGGACAGTCCAATGAGCAGTTCTTC
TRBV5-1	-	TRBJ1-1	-	CASNTGRLNTEAFF	TGCGCCAGCAACACAGGACGGCTGAACACTGAAGCTTTCTTT
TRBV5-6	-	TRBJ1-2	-	CASSLNGVLYGYTF	TGTGCCAGCAGCTTGAACGGGGTCCTGTATGGCTACACCTTC
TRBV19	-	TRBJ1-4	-	CASARQDRRGLFF	TGTGCCTCAGCTAGGCAGGACCGCCGGGGACTGTTTTTT
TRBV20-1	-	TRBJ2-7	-	CSAFDLEMQYF	TGCAGTGCATTTGATTTGGAGATGCAGTACTTC
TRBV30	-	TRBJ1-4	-	CAWRSNLFNEKLFF	TGTGCCTGGAGGAGTAATCTCTTTAATGAAAAACTGTTTTTT
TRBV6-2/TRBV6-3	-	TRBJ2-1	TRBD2	CASSYRGLAGSYNEQFF	TGTGCCAGCAGTTACCGGGGACTAGCGGGATCCTACAATGAGCAGTTCTTC
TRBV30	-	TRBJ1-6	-	CAWSNLGGQLNSPLHF	TGTGCCTGGAGCAATCTCGGCGGACAGCTCAATTCACCCCTCCACTTT
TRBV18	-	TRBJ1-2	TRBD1	CASSPPVAGGEGYGYTF	TGTGCCAGCTCACCACCAGTGGCAGGGGGCGAGGGCTATGGCTACACCTTC
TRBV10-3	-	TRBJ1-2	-	CATKLKTETNYGYTF	TGTGCCACCAAGCTGAAGACAGAAACTAACTATGGCTACACCTTC
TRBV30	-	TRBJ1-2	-	CAWSVLFGSGYTF	TGTGCCTGGAGTGTACTTTTTGGGAGTGGCTACACCTTC
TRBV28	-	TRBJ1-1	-	CATLRPGSNTEAFF	TGTGCCACCCTCCGACCGGGGTCGAACACTGAAGCTTTCTTT
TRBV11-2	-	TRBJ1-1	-	CASSLAHSEAFF	TGTGCCAGCAGCTTAGCGCACTCTGAAGCTTTCTTT
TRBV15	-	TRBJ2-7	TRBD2	CATSGSLGASGGYEQYF	TGTGCCACCAGCGGGAGCCTGGGAGCTAGCGGGGGATACGAGCAGTACTTC
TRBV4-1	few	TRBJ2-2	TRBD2	CASSLLAGDGTGELFF	TGCGCCAGCAGCTTACTAGCGGGGGACGGCACCGGGGAGCTGTTTTTT
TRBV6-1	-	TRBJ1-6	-	CASSEAGNSPLHF	TGTGCCAGCAGTGAGGCGGGGAATTCACCCCTCCACTTT
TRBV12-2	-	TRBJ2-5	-	CASRGTGAQETQYF	TGTGCAAGTCGGGGGACAGGGGCCCAAGAGACCCAGTACTTC
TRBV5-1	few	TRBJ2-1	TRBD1	CASSLDRGATWEQFF	TGCGCCAGCAGCCTTGACAGGGGAGCTACATGGGAGCAGTTCTTC
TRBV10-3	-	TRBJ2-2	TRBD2	CATLGGTSGGNVRELFF	TGTGCCACGCTAGGTGGGACTAGCGGGGGTAATGTCCGGGAGCTGTTTTTT
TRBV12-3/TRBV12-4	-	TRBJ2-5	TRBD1	CASRPGGLETQYF	TGTGCCAGCAGACCAGGGGGCTTGGAGACCCAGTACTTC
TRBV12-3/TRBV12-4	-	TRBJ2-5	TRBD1	CASKNRGPETQYF	TGTGCCAGCAAAAACAGGGGGCCGGAGACCCAGTACTTC
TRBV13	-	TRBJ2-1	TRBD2	CASSLTTIAGGNNEQFF	TGTGCCAGCAGCTTAACCACAATAGCGGGAGGCAACAATGAGCAGTTCTTC
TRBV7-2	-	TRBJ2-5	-	CASSLSFQETQYF	TGTGCCAGCAGCTTATCCTTTCAAGAGACCCAGTACTTC
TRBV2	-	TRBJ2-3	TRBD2	CAGRLAVSTDTQYF	TGTGCCGGCCGACTAGCCGTTAGCACAGATACGCAGTATTTT
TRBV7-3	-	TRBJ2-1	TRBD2	CASSLRGTTHSNEQFF	TGTGCCAGCAGCTTACGCGGGACTACCCATAGCAATGAGCAGTTCTTC
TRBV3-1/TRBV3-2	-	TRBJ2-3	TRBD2	CASSQGLLAGVPDTQYF	TGTGCCAGCAGCCAAGGACTACTAGCGGGAGTGCCAGATACGCAGTATTTT